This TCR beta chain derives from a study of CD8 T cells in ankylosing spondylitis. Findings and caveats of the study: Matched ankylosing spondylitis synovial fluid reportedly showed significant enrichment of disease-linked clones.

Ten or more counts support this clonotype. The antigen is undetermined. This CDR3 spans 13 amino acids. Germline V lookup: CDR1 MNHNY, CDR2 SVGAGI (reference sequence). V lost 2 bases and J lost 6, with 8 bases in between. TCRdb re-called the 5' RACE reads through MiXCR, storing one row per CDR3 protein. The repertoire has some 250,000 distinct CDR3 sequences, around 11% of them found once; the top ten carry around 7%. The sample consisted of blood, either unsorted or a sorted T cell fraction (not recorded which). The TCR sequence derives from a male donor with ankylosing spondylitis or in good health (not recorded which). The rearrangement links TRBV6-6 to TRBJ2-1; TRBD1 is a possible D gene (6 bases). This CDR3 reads CASSYQGTNEQFF. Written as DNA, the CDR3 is TGTGCCAGCAGTTACCAGGGGACCAATGAGCAGTTCTTC.